Below, 32 T cell receptor beta chains from the same sample are listed, as sequenced in a study of T cells in Graves' hyperthyroidism and ophthalmopathy. From RNA transcripts, TCR beta CDR3 regions were amplified. HTBI primers were used for first-round RT-PCR of the TCR CDR3. TCRdb recomputed calls from the multiplex PCR reads with MiXCR, one row per CDR3 protein. Of 410,000 or so distinct CDR3 sequences listed, roughly 14% are singletons. Sample: blood. The receptors stem from a man aged 18-30 years with Graves' ophthalmopathy.

V is TRBV4-2 and J is TRBJ2-7, with D possibly TRBD2 on 7 matching bases. Trimming removed 4 bases from V and 0 bases from J, with 16 bases in between. The CDR3 loop spans 16 amino acids. Germline V gene sequence: CDR1 LGHNA, CDR2 YNFKEQ. As DNA, the CDR3 is TGTGCCAGCAGCCTGGGAGGGGGGACTGGCTCCTACGAGCAGTACTTC. Encoded protein: CASSLGGGTGSYEQYF.

This clonotype has just a few counts. The rearrangement joins TRBV12-3 or TRBV12-4 to TRBJ2-3; TRBD1 matches at 8 bases. The CDR3 has 14 residues. Unmatched junction bases numbered 6, after V lost 6 bases and J lost 4 bases. The CDR3 DNA is TGTGCCAGCAGCCCCCCAGGGGGCGCAGATACGCAGTATTTT. Protein: CASSPPGGADTQYF.

This clonotype was detected many times. The chain joins TRBV6-1 to TRBJ2-5, with D possibly being TRBD2 (5 bases). Trimming took 5 bases from V and 3 from J, leaving 13 bases between them. The CDR3 sequence is 14 residues long. Germline CDR1 reads MNHNS; CDR2 reads SASEGT. DNA for the CDR3: TGTGCCAGCAGTTGGCTGGGAGAGAAAGAGACCCAGTACTTC. Amino acid sequence: CASSWLGEKETQYF.

This clonotype appeared many times. The rearrangement uses TRBV10-3 and TRBJ1-1, with D possibly being TRBD1 (5 bases). V was trimmed by 4 bases and J by 6 bases, leaving 12 bases between them. From germline, CDR1 is ENHRY and CDR2 SYGVKD. This CDR3 is built from 13 residues. The CDR3: CAISGQGAAEAFF. The CDR3 nucleotides read TGTGCCATCAGTGGGCAGGGTGCAGCTGAAGCTTTCTTT.

This clonotype has ten or more counts. J is TRBJ2-7 and V is TRBV5-6; 8 bases align to TRBD1. J gave up 4 bases and V 7 bases, and 4 bases lay outside the gene matches. Looked up from germline, CDR1 is SGHDT and CDR2 is YYEEEE. The CDR3 totals 12 residues. The DNA for the CDR3 is TGTGCCAGCGAAGACAGGGGTTACGAGCAGTACTTC. This codes for CASEDRGYEQYF.

This clonotype was recorded many times. This chain connects TRBV19 to TRBJ1-5, with D maybe TRBD1 (5 bases). The CDR3 sequence is 13 residues long. V was cut by 3 bases and J by 4 bases, with 7 bases left in between. Germline loops: CDR1 LNHDA, CDR2 SQIVND (reference sequence). The CDR3 reads CASSMTVNQPQHF. The CDR3 nucleotides read TGTGCCAGTAGTATGACAGTTAATCAGCCCCAGCATTTT.

The V gene is TRBV25-1, the J gene TRBJ2-5; possible D gene TRBD2, 5 bases. The CDR3 spans 16 residues. In germline, CDR1 is MGHDK, CDR2 SYGVNS. Trimming removed 1 base from V and 2 bases from J, with 14 bases in between. For the CDR3, the DNA is TGTGCCAGCAGTGAATCTCCGGGAAGGCTGCAAGAGACCCAGTACTTC. Encoded protein: CASSESPGRLQETQYF. Full variable domain (outside the CDR3, taken from reference TRBV25-1 and TRBJ2-5): EADIYQTPRYLVIGTGKKITLECSQTMGHDKMYWYQQDPGMELHLIHYSYGVNSTEKGDLSSESTVSRIRTEHFPLTLESARPSHTSQYLCASSESPGRLQETQYFGPGTRLLVL.

This clonotype was seen many times. V is TRBV7-8 and J is TRBJ2-4; 12 positions match TRBD2. Germline trimming cut 1 base from V and 6 bases from J; bases unmatched to any gene: 7. Germline V gene data show CDR1 as SGHVS and CDR2 as FQNEAQ. CDR3 length equals 17 residues. The CDR3 is CASSLDLAGGLRNIQYF. CDR3 in DNA: TGTGCCAGCAGCTTAGACCTAGCGGGGGGGCTCAGAAACATTCAGTACTTC.

This clonotype was recorded many times. This chain connects TRBV3-1 to TRBJ1-2, with D uncertain. V lost 0 bases, J lost 7 bases, and 12 bases lay in between. The CDR3 runs 14 residues. Germline V gives CDR1 LGHDT, CDR2 YNNKEL (reference sequence). The CDR3 nucleotides read TGTGCCAGCAGCCAAGAACTGTCCGGATCTGGCTACACCTTC. Translating gives CASSQELSGSGYTF.

The chain couples TRBV20-1 to TRBJ2-2; 7 bases fit TRBD2. The V segment lost 0 bases and the J segment 4 bases; nucleotides outside the gene matches: 5. Germline CDR1 is DFQATT and CDR2 is SNEGSKA (reference sequence). This CDR3 is 15 amino acids long. CDR3: CSARDGGGGTGELFF. As DNA, the CDR3 is TGCAGTGCTAGAGATGGGGGGGGGGGCACCGGGGAGCTGTTTTTT.

This clonotype was found many times. This chain uses TRBV5-1 with TRBJ2-1; 12 bases map to TRBD2. CDR3 length equals 16 residues. Germline V CDR1 and CDR2: SGHRS, YFSETQ. Losses at the gene ends were 4 bases for V and 9 bases for J; bases not matched to a gene: 11. DNA for the CDR3: TGCGCCAGCAGCCTCGGGACTAGCGGGCGCGGGAGTGAGCAGTTCTTC. Translation gives CASSLGTSGRGSEQFF.

Ten or more counts support this clonotype. The chain is built from TRBV7-2 and TRBJ2-7; D is uncertain. This CDR3 is built from 12 residues. Trimming left V 4 bases short and J 6 bases short, with 10 bases between. CDR1 SGHTA and CDR2 FQGNSA come from the germline V gene. The CDR3 reads CASSSQGPEQYF. CDR3 in DNA: TGTGCCAGCAGCTCCCAAGGGCCCGAGCAGTACTTC.

This chain joins TRBV6-1 and TRBJ2-7, with D possibly TRBD2 on 5 matching bases. From germline, CDR1 is MNHNS and CDR2 SASEGT. Between the trimmed V and J ends, which lost 8 bases and 0 bases, there was a span of 11 bases. The CDR3 is 13 amino acids. The CDR3 DNA reads as TGTGCCAGCGGCCGGGAAAGCTCCTACGAGCAGTACTTC. Its protein product is CASGRESSYEQYF.

The sample holds many counts of this clonotype. The chain couples TRBV6-2 or TRBV6-3 to TRBJ2-1; D not certain. The CDR3 is made up of 15 amino acids. Trimming took 6 bases from V and 4 from J, leaving 16 bases between them. The germline V gene encodes CDR1 MNHEY and CDR2 SVGEGT. The CDR3 loop is CASSLRSTQYNEQFF. CDR3 nucleotides: TGTGCCAGCAGCCTCCGCTCGACTCAATACAATGAGCAGTTCTTC.

The table lists this clonotype with a few counts. V usage is TRBV4-1 and J usage is TRBJ1-2; D is ambiguous. The CDR3 totals 12 residues. Germline CDR1 MGHRA, CDR2 YSYEKL. Trimming took off 5 bases at V and 1 base at J, with 5 bases between the two ends. In nucleotides, the CDR3 is TGCGCCAGCAGCGATTTTAACTATGGCTACACCTTC. Residues: CASSDFNYGYTF.

The chain recombines TRBV20-1 with TRBJ2-5; 12 bases map to TRBD2. J gave up 9 bases and V 6 bases, and 5 bases lay outside the gene matches. Germline V CDR1 and CDR2: DFQATT, SNEGSKA (reference sequence). The length of the CDR3 is 12 residues. This CDR3 reads CSASSGRVSQYF. CDR3 nucleotide sequence: TGCAGTGCCTCTAGCGGGAGGGTATCCCAGTACTTC.

There are many counts of this clonotype. The chain links TRBV5-1 to TRBJ2-1; 15 bases map to TRBD2. Germline V gene sequence: CDR1 SGHRS, CDR2 YFSETQ. This CDR3 contains 15 residues. V gave up 5 bases and J gave up 9 bases; unmatched junction bases: 6. The CDR3 loop is CASSTGTSGRIEQFF. DNA of the CDR3: TGCGCCAGCAGTACCGGGACTAGCGGGAGGATTGAGCAGTTCTTC.

The sample holds a few counts of this clonotype. This sequence joins TRBV7-2 and TRBJ1-2; 9 positions match TRBD1. The length of the CDR3 is 15 residues. V lost 5 bases, J lost 4 bases, and 8 bases stayed unmatched. Looked up from germline, CDR1 is SGHTA and CDR2 is FQGNSA. CDR3 bases: TGTGCCAGCAGCCTCCAGACAGGGGGACCCTATGGCTACACCTTC. It is translated as CASSLQTGGPYGYTF.

V and J are TRBV20-1 and TRBJ1-1; 12 nucleotides align to TRBD1. V lost 1 base and J lost 1; bases outside the gene matches: 1. Germline loops: CDR1 DFQATT, CDR2 SNEGSKA (reference sequence). CDR3 length equals 15 residues. CDR3: CSARGGQGANTEAFF. The CDR3 bases are TGCAGTGCTAGAGGGGGACAGGGGGCGAACACTGAAGCTTTCTTT.

This clonotype has only a few counts. The chain uses TRBV24-1 and TRBJ2-2; D is uncertain. Germline lookup yields CDR1 KGHDR and CDR2 SFDVKD. The germline V and J ends were trimmed by 5 bases and 2 bases, with 8 bases remaining between them. The CDR3 consists of 14 residues. CDR3 DNA: TGTGCCACCAGTGTTCCCTACAACACCGGGGAGCTGTTTTTT. Protein product: CATSVPYNTGELFF.

This clonotype was observed many times. This rearrangement joins TRBV5-5 to TRBJ1-1; D is perhaps TRBD1 (5 bases). Trimming took off 2 bases at V and 0 bases at J, with 8 bases between the two ends. The CDR3 covers 14 residues. Germline CDR1 reads SGHKS; CDR2 reads YYEKEE (reference sequence). The CDR3 bases are TGTGCCAGCAGCTTCGGACACTTGAACACTGAAGCTTTCTTT. The encoded protein is CASSFGHLNTEAFF.

Points on this clonotype: Possible read error: a much larger clone is one base away. V usage is TRBV7-2 and J usage is TRBJ1-1, with a tentative D call TRBD1 (5 bases). V lost 3 bases and J lost 10, with 15 bases in between. The germline V gene has CDR1 SGHTA and CDR2 FQGNSA. The CDR3 contains 13 residues. CDR3 coding DNA: TGTGCCAGCAGCTTGCGGGGGGAGGCTGCAGCTTTCTTT. Translation gives CASSLRGEAAAFF.

This clonotype showed up just a few times. The chain links TRBV6-1 to TRBJ2-1; no definite D call. Trimming took off 10 bases at V and 9 bases at J, with 13 bases between the two ends. CDR3 length: 11 residues. The V gene's germline CDR1 is MNHNS and CDR2 SASEGT. The CDR3 DNA sequence: TGTGCCACCACTTGGGGTTTTGAGCAGTTCTTC. It translates to CATTWGFEQFF.

Only a few counts were recorded for this clonotype. V and J are TRBV19 and TRBJ2-1; possibly TRBD2 for D (6 bases). This CDR3 region has 14 residues. CDR1 is LNHDA and CDR2 is SQIVND in the germline V gene (reference sequence). Trimming shortened V by 6 bases and J by 5 bases, and 14 bases separated the two germline ends. The chain's CDR3 is CASSPGDRDNEQFF. CDR3 in DNA: TGTGCCAGTAGCCCGGGGGACCGGGACAATGAGCAGTTCTTC.

This clonotype was found many times. V usage is TRBV7-2 and J usage is TRBJ1-5; 9 bases line up with TRBD1. Germline V gene lookup returns CDR1 SGHTA and CDR2 FQGNSA. The V gene end was trimmed by 6 bases and the J gene end by 6 bases; junction bases not matched to a gene: 9. This CDR3 has 15 amino acids. This chain's CDR3 is CASSPITGGVQPQHF. In DNA form, the CDR3 reads TGTGCCAGCAGTCCCATAACAGGGGGCGTTCAGCCCCAGCATTTT.

The table lists this clonotype with many counts. This chain links TRBV2 with TRBJ1-5; 12 bases are shared with TRBD1. Germline CDR1 reads SNHLY; CDR2 reads FYNNEI. The V gene end was trimmed by 7 bases and the J gene end by 6 bases; junction bases not matched to a gene: 19. CDR3 length equals 19 residues. This chain's CDR3 is CASNPREGTGGDLGQPQHF. For the CDR3, the DNA is TGTGCCAGCAACCCTCGGGAGGGGACAGGGGGCGATCTCGGTCAGCCCCAGCATTTT. The whole variable domain, filled in from reference TRBV2 and TRBJ1-5, reads EPEVTQTPSHQVTQMGQEVILRCVPISNHLYFYWYRQILGQKVEFLVSFYNNEISEKSEIFDDQFSVERPDGSNFTLKIRSTKLEDSAMYFCASNPREGTGGDLGQPQHFGDGTRLSIL.

Worth noting for this clonotype: This may arise from a read error, as a much more abundant clone is one base away. This chain links TRBV6-1 with TRBJ2-1; D might be TRBD2 (6 bases). The germline gives CDR1 MNHNS, CDR2 SASEGT. CDR3 length: 13 amino acids. CDR3 region: CATRGSSHNEQFF. CDR3 nucleotide sequence: TGTGCCACCCGGGGGAGCTCCCACAATGAGCAGTTCTTC.

This clonotype was counted a few times. The chain uses TRBV6-1 and TRBJ2-1; D unclear. The CDR3 totals 12 residues. The V gene's germline CDR1 is MNHNS and CDR2 SASEGT. Trimming shortened V by 2 bases and J by 8 bases, and 7 bases separated the two germline ends. The CDR3 DNA sequence: TGTGCCAGCAGTGAAACCCTGGATGAGCAGTTCTTC. This translates into CASSETLDEQFF.

Ten or more counts support this clonotype. The chain couples TRBV3-1 to TRBJ2-7; D not resolved. Trimming pared 2 bases from V and 4 bases from J, leaving 9 bases between. The CDR3 sequence is 13 residues long. Germline V lookup: CDR1 LGHDT, CDR2 YNNKEL (reference sequence). The CDR3 here is CASSQLTSYEQYF. The CDR3, as DNA: TGTGCCAGCAGCCAACTGACATCTTACGAGCAGTACTTC.

This clonotype came up many times. The chain has TRBV7-3 and TRBJ2-1; possible D gene TRBD2, 5 bases. The V and J ends lost 5 bases and 5 bases respectively, with 10 bases between them. Germline V lookup: CDR1 SGHTA, CDR2 FQGTGA. This CDR3 is 13 amino acids long. CDR3 protein: CASSTRTDNEQFF. CDR3 in DNA: TGTGCCAGCAGCACTCGGACTGACAATGAGCAGTTCTTC.

This chain joins TRBV19 and TRBJ2-2, with D unclear. This CDR3 comprises 12 residues. Trimming removed 3 bases from V and 6 bases from J, with 5 bases in between. Germline loops: CDR1 LNHDA, CDR2 SQIVND (reference sequence). The CDR3: CASSMVAGELFF. The DNA for the CDR3 is TGTGCCAGTAGTATGGTAGCCGGGGAGCTGTTTTTT.

Concerning this clonotype itself: This clone may be a read error of a much larger clone one base away. This chain uses TRBV11-2 with TRBJ2-5, with D perhaps assigned TRBD1 or TRBD2 (6 bases each). CDR1 is SGHAT, CDR2 FQNNGV, per germline. V was shortened by 3 bases and J by 1 base, with 12 bases between the two germline ends. The CDR3 length is 15 residues. CDR3 in DNA: TGTGCCAGCAGCTTCCAGGAGGGGGGCCAAGAGACCCAGTACTTC. This gives the protein CASSFQEGGQETQYF. Together with reference TRBV11-2 and TRBJ2-5, the CDR3 gives the full variable domain: EAGVAQSPRYKIIEKRQSVAFWCNPISGHATLYWYQQILGQGPKLLIQFQNNGVVDDSQLPKDRFSAERLKGVDSTLKIQPAKLEDSAVYLCASSFQEGGQETQYFGPGTRLLVL.